This T cell receptor beta chain came from a study of human T cells and chemical hapten exposure. Study observations and caveats: Alopecia in all donors means immunity may differ from healthy individuals.

Unique molecular identifiers were affixed to discrete cDNA molecules within the library. TCRdb re-analysed the RACE reads in MiXCR, keeping a single row per CDR3 protein. The table records around 120,000 distinct CDR3 sequences, approximately 13% of them present only once. The CDR3 is 14 residues long. Trimming pared 3 bases from V and 3 bases from J, leaving 8 bases between. Germline V gives CDR1 SGHAT, CDR2 FQDESV (reference sequence). Time point described: pre-sensitization, week 0. Treatment defined: therapeutic diphenylcyclopropenone sensitization with weekly scalp DPC. About this clonotype itself: Its target is not known.

This TCR came from a woman younger than 35 with alopecia areata. Some clones in this sample may be carry-over from other donors' samples. The chain recombines TRBV11-1 with TRBJ2-2; D gene ambiguous. The sample consisted of whole blood, taken in connection with sensitization to the hapten diphenylcyclopropenone (DPC). CDR3 in amino acids: CASSLKADTGELFF. The CDR3 nucleotides read TGTGCCAGCAGCTTGAAGGCGGACACCGGGGAGCTGTTTTTT.